Following are 24 T cell receptor beta chains from one sample sequenced in a study of cytomegalovirus exposure and HLA in healthy donors. A multiplex PCR was run with 60 Vbeta primers and 13 Jbeta primers. TCRdb's copy holds only in-frame clones and misses some; the assay was immunoSEQ multiplex PCR. Of roughly 200,000 clones listed, almost 85% were seen once; the top ten hold around 2.3%. The sample taken for sequencing was PBMCs. Receptors were obtained from a woman aged 50 to 65 in good health and CMV-seronegative.

V and J are TRBV6-5 and TRBJ2-2, with 7 bases identical to TRBD1. The CDR3 has 14 residues. Germline CDR1 MNHEY, CDR2 SVGAGI. The junction had 4 bases not matched to a gene; V was cut back by 6 bases and J by 3 bases. DNA for the CDR3: TGTGCCAGCAGACAGGGGACCCACACCGGGGAGCTGTTTTTT. As protein: CASRQGTHTGELFF.

In its sample, this clone was seen once. The V gene is TRBV15, the J gene TRBJ2-3; D is unresolved. Trimming pared 6 bases from V and 4 bases from J, leaving 20 bases between. Per germline, CDR1 LNHNV and CDR2 YYDKDF (reference sequence). This CDR3 is 16 amino acids long. This CDR3 is CATRPLSYGGADTQYF. For the CDR3, the DNA is TGTGCCACCAGGCCGCTTAGCTACGGTGGCGCAGATACGCAGTATTTT.

The chain uses TRBV4-3 and TRBJ1-6; D is unresolved. CDR1 and CDR2 from the germline V gene are LGHNA and YSLEER. V lost 0 bases and J 10 bases, leaving 10 bases between the germline ends. The CDR3 is 14 residues long. CDR3 region: CASSQESGNSPLHF. The CDR3 DNA sequence: TGCGCCAGCAGCCAAGAAAGCGGGAACTCACCCCTCCACTTT.

The chain is built from TRBV9 and TRBJ2-3; 12 nucleotides agree with TRBD2. The CDR3 spans 15 residues. V lost 4 bases to trimming and J lost 4 bases; unmatched junction nucleotides: 4. Germline V gene lookup returns CDR1 SGDLS and CDR2 YYNGEE. For the CDR3, the DNA is TGTGCCAGCAGCTCCCGACTAGCGGGAGCAGATACGCAGTATTTT. This sequence encodes CASSSRLAGADTQYF.

The chain combines TRBV19 with TRBJ2-5, with TRBD1 as a possible D gene (6 bases). There are 16 residues in the CDR3. Germline values: CDR1 LNHDA, CDR2 SQIVND (reference sequence). V lost 1 base and J 2 bases, leaving 14 bases between the germline ends. CDR3: CASSIGFDRIQETQYF. The CDR3 DNA is TGTGCCAGTAGTATAGGGTTCGACAGGATTCAAGAGACCCAGTACTTC.

This chain uses TRBV19 with TRBJ2-7; D possibly corresponds to TRBD2 (5 bases). CDR1 and CDR2 (germline): LNHDA, SQIVND (reference sequence). V lost 1 base to trimming and J lost 4 bases, with 17 bases between them. The CDR3 is made up of 16 amino acids. CDR3 sequence reads: CASSIGASGANYEQYF. The CDR3 DNA follows: TGTGCCAGTAGTATAGGAGCCAGCGGAGCTAATTACGAGCAGTACTTC.

CDR3 nucleotide sequence: TGTGCCAGCAGCTTAGAGGACTTCGGCGAGCAGTACTTC. Protein: CASSLEDFGEQYF. The chain is built from TRBV7-2 and TRBJ2-7; D possibly corresponds to TRBD2 (5 bases). The CDR3 extends over 13 amino acids. Between the trimmed V and J ends, which lost 1 base and 6 bases, there was a span of 10 bases. Germline V gene sequence: CDR1 SGHTA, CDR2 FQGNSA.

The chain has TRBV7-2 and TRBJ2-5; D uncertain. V shed 1 base and J shed 5 bases, with 8 bases lying between them. The CDR3 extends over 13 amino acids. Looked up from germline, CDR1 is SGHTA and CDR2 is FQGNSA. CDR3 residues: CASSLDPFETQYF. The CDR3 coding sequence is TGTGCCAGCAGCTTAGATCCCTTTGAGACCCAGTACTTC.

The gene calls are TRBV28 and TRBJ2-7; maybe TRBD2 (6 bases). Germline CDR1 is MDHEN and CDR2 is SYDVKM. The V and J ends lost 3 bases and 1 base respectively, with 13 bases between them. This CDR3 is 15 amino acids long. CDR3 sequence reads: CASSFIGEASYEQYF. CDR3 in DNA: TGTGCCAGCAGTTTTATAGGGGAGGCATCCTACGAGCAGTACTTC.

This clone was picked up a small number of times. The chain couples TRBV14 to TRBJ2-7; TRBD2 aligns across 7 bases. This CDR3 has 16 residues. V lost 0 bases, J lost 6 bases, and 11 bases stayed unmatched. Germline V gives CDR1 SGHDN, CDR2 FVKESK. This CDR3 is CASSQEGPGRWREQYF. CDR3 DNA sequence: TGTGCCAGCAGCCAAGAGGGGCCCGGGAGGTGGCGCGAGCAGTACTTC.

V is TRBV30 and J is TRBJ1-2; D unresolved. In germline, CDR1 is GTSNPN, CDR2 SVGIG (reference sequence). V was cut by 3 bases and J by 4 bases, with 12 bases left in between. The CDR3 has 13 amino acids. The CDR3 spells CAWSPQVAYGYTF. DNA for the CDR3: TGTGCCTGGAGCCCCCAGGTCGCCTATGGCTACACCTTC. Supplemented by reference TRBV30 and TRBJ1-2, the full variable domain reads SQTIHQWPATLVQPVGSPLSLECTVEGTSNPNLYWYRQAAGRGLQLLFYSVGIGQISSEVPQNLSASRPQDRQFILSSKKLLLSDSGFYLCAWSPQVAYGYTFGSGTRLTVV.

The V and J genes are TRBV18 and TRBJ2-1; 13 bases line up with TRBD2. This CDR3 is built from 17 residues. Per the germline V gene, CDR1 is KGHSH and CDR2 is LQKENI. Germline trimming cut 5 bases from V and 2 bases from J; bases unmatched to any gene: 6. Here the CDR3 DNA reads TGTGCCAGCTCAGGAACTAGCGGGGGGGCGACCTACAATGAGCAGTTCTTC. This translates into CASSGTSGGATYNEQFF.

The V call is TRBV19, the J call TRBJ1-5; maybe TRBD1 (5 bases). Germline CDR1 reads LNHDA; CDR2 reads SQIVND (reference sequence). V was pared by 4 bases and J by 6 bases, with 16 bases between. This CDR3 spans 15 amino acids. The CDR3 region is CASSTGWGGSQPQHF. CDR3 bases: TGTGCCAGTAGTACCGGGTGGGGGGGTAGTCAGCCCCAGCATTTT.

This rearrangement joins TRBV11-2 to TRBJ2-7; tentative D call: TRBD1 (7 bases). Germline CDR1 reads SGHAT; CDR2 reads FQNNGV. The CDR3 length is 14 residues. V lost 2 bases, J lost 6 bases, and 14 bases lay in between. CDR3 loop: CASSLTQGTREQYF. CDR3 in DNA: TGTGCCAGCAGCTTAACACAGGGGACTCGCGAGCAGTACTTC. Full variable domain (remainder filled in from reference TRBV11-2 and TRBJ2-7): EAGVAQSPRYKIIEKRQSVAFWCNPISGHATLYWYQQILGQGPKLLIQFQNNGVVDDSQLPKDRFSAERLKGVDSTLKIQPAKLEDSAVYLCASSLTQGTREQYFGPGTRLTVT.

The J gene is TRBJ2-3, the V gene TRBV5-3; 14 positions agree with TRBD2. TRBV5-3 qualifies as an ORF whose function is uncertain. The CDR3 is 17 residues long. V lost 10 bases to trimming and J lost 0 bases; unmatched junction nucleotides: 10. CDR3 sequence: CAPMGTSGSGSTDTQYF. The DNA for the CDR3 is TGTGCCCCAATGGGGACTAGCGGGAGTGGAAGCACAGATACGCAGTATTTT.

The chain carries TRBV7-2 and TRBJ1-2; D possibly corresponds to TRBD1 (6 bases). There are 13 residues in the CDR3. V lost 3 bases and J 5 bases, leaving 10 bases between the germline ends. The germline gives CDR1 SGHTA, CDR2 FQGNSA. In nucleotides, the CDR3 is TGTGCCAGCAGCTTGGGCAGGGGTTATGGCTACACCTTC. Translating gives CASSLGRGYGYTF.

The chain has TRBV28 and TRBJ2-5; possible D gene TRBD1, 6 bases. Germline V gives CDR1 MDHEN, CDR2 SYDVKM. The CDR3 loop spans 15 amino acids. Trimming removed 11 bases at V and 4 bases at J, with 23 bases between. CDR3 nucleotide sequence: TGTGCCGGGGGTGAGGGGGACGGACCGAGAGAGACCCAGTACTTC. This gives the protein CAGGEGDGPRETQYF.

The chain combines TRBV9 with TRBJ2-5; the match to TRBD1 covers 8 bases. V dropped 2 bases and J dropped 4; count of bases not matched to a gene: 1. Germline CDR1 is SGDLS and CDR2 is YYNGEE. This CDR3 comprises 13 residues. This CDR3 is CASSVDRGETQYF. The CDR3 coding sequence is TGTGCCAGCAGCGTCGACAGGGGAGAGACCCAGTACTTC.

This clone appeared a single time. The chain combines TRBV28 with TRBJ1-2; maybe TRBD1 (5 bases). Deletions cut 5 bases from V and 6 bases from J, with 10 bases between. Germline values: CDR1 MDHEN, CDR2 SYDVKM. The CDR3 contains 12 residues. Written as DNA, the CDR3 is TGTGCCAGCAGTGCCTGGGGGGATGGCTACACCTTC. Its translation: CASSAWGDGYTF.

The chain couples TRBV6-1 to TRBJ1-3; 7 bases are a match to TRBD1. Unmatched junction bases numbered 4, after V lost 2 bases and J lost 3 bases. This CDR3 contains 15 residues. Germline CDR1 MNHNS, CDR2 SASEGT. The CDR3 loop is CASSERTGRGNTIYF. For the CDR3, the DNA is TGTGCCAGCAGTGAAAGGACAGGACGTGGAAACACCATATATTTT.

CDR3 region: CASSLEQGAIRGYTF. The CDR3 DNA sequence: TGTGCCAGCAGCTTAGAACAGGGGGCGATCCGTGGCTACACCTTC. The gene calls are TRBV7-9 and TRBJ1-2, with 9 bases matching TRBD1. The CDR3 is 15 amino acids. CDR1 is SEHNR, CDR2 FQNEAQ, per germline (reference sequence). J lost 7 bases, V lost 1 base, and 7 bases had no gene match. Full variable domain (remainder filled in from reference TRBV7-9 and TRBJ1-2): DTGVSQNPRHKITKRGQNVTFRCDPISEHNRLYWYRQTLGQGPEFLTYFQNEAQLEKSRLLSDRFSAERPKGSFSTLEIQRTEQGDSAMYLCASSLEQGAIRGYTFGSGTRLTVV.

The genes are TRBV5-1 and TRBJ1-1; D ambiguous. The CDR3 spans 16 residues. Germline V lookup: CDR1 SGHRS, CDR2 YFSETQ. The ends were cut back, 0 bases at V and 0 bases at J, with 12 bases in the middle. The CDR3, as DNA: TGCGCCAGCAGCTTGGAAGAGGCAATTATGAACACTGAAGCTTTCTTT. It translates to CASSLEEAIMNTEAFF. Supplemented by reference TRBV5-1 and TRBJ1-1, the full variable domain reads KAGVTQTPRYLIKTRGQQVTLSCSPISGHRSVSWYQQTPGQGLQFLFEYFSETQRNKGNFPGRFSGRQFSNSRSEMNVSTLELGDSALYLCASSLEEAIMNTEAFFGQGTRLTVV.

About this clone itself: The sample holds other DNA sequences that translate to the same CDR3. This chain links TRBV6-1 with TRBJ2-7; D perhaps matches TRBD1 (5 bases). Trimming cost V 7 bases and J 1 base, with 8 bases left between them. Germline V gene sequence: CDR1 MNHNS, CDR2 SASEGT. CDR3 length: 12 amino acids. The CDR3 DNA sequence: TGTGCCAGCATGGGGCAGTCCTACGAGCAGTACTTC. This translates into CASMGQSYEQYF.

This chain joins TRBV6-5 and TRBJ2-1, with 11 bases that match TRBD2. CDR3 length: 16 amino acids. The V segment lost 3 bases and the J segment 7 bases; nucleotides outside the gene matches: 8. Per the germline V gene, CDR1 is MNHEY and CDR2 is SVGAGI. The CDR3 region has the DNA TGTGCCAGCAGTTATAAACTAGCGGGAGATGATAATGAGCAGTTCTTC. Its translation is CASSYKLAGDDNEQFF.